What follows are 3 T cell receptor beta chains derived from one specimen sequenced in a study of cytomegalovirus exposure and HLA in healthy donors. PCR involved 60 Vbeta and 13 Jbeta primers. Here immunoSEQ multiplex PCR was the method, and the copy in TCRdb shows in-frame clones only, minus some. Of over 85,000 clones listed, over 80% are singletons. Sequencing was performed on PBMCs. The receptors shown here come from a man aged 35 to 55 in good health and CMV-seronegative.

This clone has a single count. J is TRBJ1-3 and V is TRBV5-1; a possible D gene is TRBD1 (5 bases). With 0 bases removed from V and 0 bases from J, the gap between germline ends came to 13 bases. Germline CDR1 is SGHRS and CDR2 is YFSETQ. CDR3 length equals 17 residues. The CDR3 loop reads CASSLEPQGVSGNTIYF. CDR3 nucleotide sequence: TGCGCCAGCAGCTTGGAACCCCAGGGCGTCTCTGGAAACACCATATATTTT.

Written as DNA, the CDR3 is TGTGCCAGCAGCTTGGGGGGGCCTGGGGGCAATCAGCCCCAGCATTTT. This translates into CASSLGGPGGNQPQHF. V is TRBV5-4 and J is TRBJ1-5; a weak D match, TRBD1 (6 bases). The CDR3 extends over 16 amino acids. Germline V gene lookup returns CDR1 SGHNT and CDR2 YYREEE (reference sequence). V lost 0 bases to trimming and J lost 2 bases, with 12 bases between them.

This sequence joins TRBV4-3 and TRBJ2-1, with D perhaps matching TRBD2 (6 bases). V dropped 2 bases and J dropped 5 bases, with 10 bases sitting between them. The V gene's germline CDR1 is LGHNA and CDR2 YSLEER. This CDR3 spans 14 amino acids. In DNA form, the CDR3 reads TGCGCCAGCAGCCAATACGGAGGGGACAATGAGCAGTTCTTC. The encoded protein is CASSQYGGDNEQFF.